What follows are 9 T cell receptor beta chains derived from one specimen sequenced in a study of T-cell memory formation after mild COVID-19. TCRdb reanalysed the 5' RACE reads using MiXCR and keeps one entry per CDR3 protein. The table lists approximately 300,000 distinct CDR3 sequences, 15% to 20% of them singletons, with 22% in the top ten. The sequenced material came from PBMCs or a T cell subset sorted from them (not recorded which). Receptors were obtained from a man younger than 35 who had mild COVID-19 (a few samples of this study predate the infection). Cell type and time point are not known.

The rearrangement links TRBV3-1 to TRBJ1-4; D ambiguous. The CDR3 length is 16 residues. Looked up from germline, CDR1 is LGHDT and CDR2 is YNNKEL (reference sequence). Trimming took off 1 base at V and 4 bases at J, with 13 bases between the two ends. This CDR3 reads CASSQGPAVVNEKLFF. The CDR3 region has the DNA TGTGCCAGCAGCCAAGGGCCCGCAGTCGTTAATGAAAAACTGTTTTTT.

The CDR3 DNA sequence: TGCGCCAGCAGCCAAGGCGACGAGCAGTACTTC. Its protein product is CASSQGDEQYF. The chain joins TRBV4-1 to TRBJ2-7; D is uncertain. Trimming removed 1 base from V and 5 bases from J, with 3 bases in between. The CDR3 is made up of 11 amino acids. The germline gives CDR1 MGHRA, CDR2 YSYEKL.

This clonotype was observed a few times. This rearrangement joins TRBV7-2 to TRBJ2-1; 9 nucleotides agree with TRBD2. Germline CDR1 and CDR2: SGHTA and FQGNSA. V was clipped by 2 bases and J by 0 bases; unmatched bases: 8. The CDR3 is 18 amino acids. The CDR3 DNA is TGTGCCAGCAGCTTAATAGCGGGGGCAGCTAACTCCTACAATGAGCAGTTCTTC. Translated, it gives CASSLIAGAANSYNEQFF. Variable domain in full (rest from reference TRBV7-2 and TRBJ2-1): GAGVSQSPSNKVTEKGKDVELRCDPISGHTALYWYRQSLGQGLEFLIYFQGNSAPDKSGLPSDRFSAERTGGSVSTLTIQRTQQEDSAVYLCASSLIAGAANSYNEQFFGPGTRLTVL.

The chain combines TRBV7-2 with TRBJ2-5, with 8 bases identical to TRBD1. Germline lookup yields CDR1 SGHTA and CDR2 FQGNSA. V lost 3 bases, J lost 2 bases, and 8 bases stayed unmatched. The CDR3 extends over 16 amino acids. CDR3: CASSFWTGIDQETQYF. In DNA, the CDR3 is TGTGCCAGCAGCTTTTGGACAGGGATTGATCAAGAGACCCAGTACTTC.

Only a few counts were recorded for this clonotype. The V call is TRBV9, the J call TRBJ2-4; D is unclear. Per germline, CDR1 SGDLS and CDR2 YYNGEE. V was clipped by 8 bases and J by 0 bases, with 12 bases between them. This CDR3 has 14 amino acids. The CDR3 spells CASGPFLAKNIQYF. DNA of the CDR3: TGTGCCAGTGGGCCTTTCCTAGCCAAAAACATTCAGTACTTC.

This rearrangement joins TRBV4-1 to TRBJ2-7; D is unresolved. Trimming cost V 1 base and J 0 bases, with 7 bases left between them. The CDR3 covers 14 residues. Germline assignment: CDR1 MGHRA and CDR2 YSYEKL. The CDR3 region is CASSQGPNSYEQYF. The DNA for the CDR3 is TGCGCCAGCAGCCAAGGACCGAACTCCTACGAGCAGTACTTC.

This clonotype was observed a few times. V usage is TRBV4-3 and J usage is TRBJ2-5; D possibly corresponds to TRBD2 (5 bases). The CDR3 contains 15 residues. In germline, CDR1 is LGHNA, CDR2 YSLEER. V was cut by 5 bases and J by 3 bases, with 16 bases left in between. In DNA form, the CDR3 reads TGCGCCAGCAGCAAGGCCCTTCGGCGGGAAGAGACCCAGTACTTC. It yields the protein CASSKALRREETQYF.

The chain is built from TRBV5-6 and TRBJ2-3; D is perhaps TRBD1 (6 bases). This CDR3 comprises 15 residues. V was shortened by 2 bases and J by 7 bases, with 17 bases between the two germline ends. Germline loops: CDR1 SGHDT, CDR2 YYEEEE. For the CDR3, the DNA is TGTGCCAGCAGCTTTCGGACAGTCTCGACGAATACGCAGTATTTT. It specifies CASSFRTVSTNTQYF.

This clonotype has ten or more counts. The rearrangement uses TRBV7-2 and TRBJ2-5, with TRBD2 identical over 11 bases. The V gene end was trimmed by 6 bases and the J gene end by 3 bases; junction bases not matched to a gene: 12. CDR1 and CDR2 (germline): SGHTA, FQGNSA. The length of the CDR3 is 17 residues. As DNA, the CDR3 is TGTGCCAGCAGTTTCGGGACTAGCGGAGGGTGGGAAGAGACCCAGTACTTC. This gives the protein CASSFGTSGGWEETQYF. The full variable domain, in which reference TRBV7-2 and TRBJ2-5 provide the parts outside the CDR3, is GAGVSQSPSNKVTEKGKDVELRCDPISGHTALYWYRQSLGQGLEFLIYFQGNSAPDKSGLPSDRFSAERTGGSVSTLTIQRTQQEDSAVYLCASSFGTSGGWEETQYFGPGTRLLVL.